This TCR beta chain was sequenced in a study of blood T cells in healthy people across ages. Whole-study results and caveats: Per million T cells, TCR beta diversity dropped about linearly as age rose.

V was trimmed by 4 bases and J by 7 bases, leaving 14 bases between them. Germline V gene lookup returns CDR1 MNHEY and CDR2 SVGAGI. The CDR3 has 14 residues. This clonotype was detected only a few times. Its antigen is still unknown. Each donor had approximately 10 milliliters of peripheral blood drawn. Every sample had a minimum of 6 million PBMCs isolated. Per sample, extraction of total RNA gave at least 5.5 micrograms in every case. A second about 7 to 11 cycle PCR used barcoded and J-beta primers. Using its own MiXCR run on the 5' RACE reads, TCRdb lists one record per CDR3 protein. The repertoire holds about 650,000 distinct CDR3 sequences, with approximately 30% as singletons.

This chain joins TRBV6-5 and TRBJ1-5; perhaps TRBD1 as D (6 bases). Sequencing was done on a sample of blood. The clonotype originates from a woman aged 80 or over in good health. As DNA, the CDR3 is TGTGCCAGCAGTTCAGGGGAGTCAGAACAGCCCCAGCATTTT. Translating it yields CASSSGESEQPQHF.